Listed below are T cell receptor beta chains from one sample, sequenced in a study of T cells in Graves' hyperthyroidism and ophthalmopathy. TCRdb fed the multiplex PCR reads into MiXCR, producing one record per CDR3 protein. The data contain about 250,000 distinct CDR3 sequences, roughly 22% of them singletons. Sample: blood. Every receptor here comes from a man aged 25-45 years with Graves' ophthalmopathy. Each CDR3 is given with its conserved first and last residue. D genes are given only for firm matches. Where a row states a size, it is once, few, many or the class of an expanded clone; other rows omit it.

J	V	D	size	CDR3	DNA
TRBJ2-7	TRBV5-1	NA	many	CASSLGTSVGYEQYF	TGCGCCAGCAGCTTGGGGACTTCGGTTGGCTACGAGCAGTACTTC
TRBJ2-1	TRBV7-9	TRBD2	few	CASSRRLAGVLNEQFF	TGTGCCAGCAGCCGCCGACTAGCGGGAGTTTTAAATGAGCAGTTCTTC
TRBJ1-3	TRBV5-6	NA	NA	CASSRAGAGNAIYF	TGTGCCAGCAGCCGAGCAGGGGCTGGAAACGCCATATATTTT
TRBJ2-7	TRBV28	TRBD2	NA	CASSFSSSGSYEQYF	TGTGCCAGCAGTTTCTCCTCTAGCGGATCCTACGAGCAGTACTTC
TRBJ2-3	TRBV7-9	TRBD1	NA	CASSVGQGDSTDTQYF	TGTGCCAGCAGCGTCGGACAGGGGGATAGCACAGATACGCAGTATTTT
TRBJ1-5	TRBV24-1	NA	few	CATSDLEGNQPQHF	TGTGCCACCAGTGATTTAGAGGGGAATCAGCCCCAGCATTTT
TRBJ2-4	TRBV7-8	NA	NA	CASSLGVGTLAKNIQYF	TGTGCCAGCAGCTTGGGAGTTGGGACCTTAGCCAAAAACATTCAGTACTTC
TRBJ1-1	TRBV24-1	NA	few	CATSDFRGTEAFF	TGTGCCACCAGTGATTTTAGAGGAACTGAAGCTTTCTTT
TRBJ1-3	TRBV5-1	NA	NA	CASSPMGVSGNTIYF	TGCGCCAGCAGCCCCATGGGGGTCTCTGGAAACACCATATATTTT
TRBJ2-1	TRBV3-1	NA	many	CASSFPGISNEQFF	TGTGCCAGCAGCTTCCCCGGGATCAGCAATGAGCAGTTCTTC
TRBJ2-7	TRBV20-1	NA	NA	CSARDWGFYEQYF	TGCAGTGCTAGAGATTGGGGTTTCTACGAGCAGTACTTC
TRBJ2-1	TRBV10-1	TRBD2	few	CASSERTSGSYNEQFF	TGCGCCAGCAGTGAGCGGACTAGCGGGAGCTACAATGAGCAGTTCTTC
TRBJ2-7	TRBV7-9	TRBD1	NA	CASSPVGGQGVYEQYF	TGTGCCAGCAGCCCCGTGGGGGGACAGGGGGTCTACGAGCAGTACTTC
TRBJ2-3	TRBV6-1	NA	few	CASFKDGDTQYF	TGTGCCAGCTTCAAGGACGGGGATACGCAGTATTTT
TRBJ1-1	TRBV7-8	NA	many	CASSPQVNTEAFF	TGTGCCAGCAGCCCTCAGGTGAACACTGAAGCTTTCTTT
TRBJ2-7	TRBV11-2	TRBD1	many	CASRRGTASLYEQYF	TGTGCCAGCAGAAGGGGGACAGCGAGCCTTTACGAGCAGTACTTC
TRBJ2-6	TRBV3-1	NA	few	CASSQGGKGLTF	TGTGCCAGCAGCCAAGGGGGGAAGGGTTTGACTTTC
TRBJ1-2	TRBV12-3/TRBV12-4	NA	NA	CASSPDLLANYGYTF	TGTGCCAGCAGTCCGGACTTACTAGCTAACTATGGCTACACCTTC
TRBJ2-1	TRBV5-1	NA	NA	CASSGRLSSYNEQFF	TGCGCCAGCAGTGGGCGTCTGAGCTCCTACAATGAGCAGTTCTTC
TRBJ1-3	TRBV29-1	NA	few	CSVVGGSGNTIYF	TGCAGCGTTGTTGGCGGCTCTGGAAACACCATATATTTT
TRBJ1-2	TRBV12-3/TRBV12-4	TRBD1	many	CASSFRGPYGYTF	TGTGCCAGCAGTTTCAGGGGGCCATATGGCTACACCTTC
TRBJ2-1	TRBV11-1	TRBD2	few	CASSKILAGGNNEQFF	TGTGCCAGCAGCAAGATCCTAGCGGGAGGGAACAATGAGCAGTTCTTC
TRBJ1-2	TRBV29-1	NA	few	CSVPREGYYGYTF	TGCAGCGTTCCTAGGGAGGGCTACTATGGCTACACCTTC
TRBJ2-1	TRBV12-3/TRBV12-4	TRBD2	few	CASRGSGASSYNEQFF	TGTGCCAGCAGGGGTAGCGGGGCTAGCTCCTACAATGAGCAGTTCTTC
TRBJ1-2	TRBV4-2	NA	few	CASRDPGTIYGYTF	TGTGCCAGCAGGGATCCAGGAACAATCTATGGCTACACCTTC
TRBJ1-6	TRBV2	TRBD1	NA	CASSDGQGDSPLHF	TGTGCCAGCAGTGATGGGCAGGGGGACTCACCCCTCCACTTT
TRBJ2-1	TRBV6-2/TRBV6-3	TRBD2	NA	CASTELAGFNEQFF	TGTGCCAGCACCGAACTAGCGGGATTCAATGAGCAGTTCTTC
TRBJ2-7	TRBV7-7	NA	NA	CASSSGSYYEQYF	TGTGCTAGCAGCTCAGGGTCTTACTACGAGCAGTACTTC
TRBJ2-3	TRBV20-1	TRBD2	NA	CSARSQREDHINTQYF	TGCAGTGCTAGATCCCAGCGGGAGGATCATATCAATACGCAGTATTTT
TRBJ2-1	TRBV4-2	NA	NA	CASSQDWGRVDEQFF	TGTGCCAGCAGCCAAGATTGGGGCAGGGTGGATGAGCAGTTCTTC
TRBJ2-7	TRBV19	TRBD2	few	CASSIDPYAAGVSYEQYF	TGTGCCAGTAGTATAGATCCGTACGCAGCGGGAGTCTCCTACGAGCAGTACTTC
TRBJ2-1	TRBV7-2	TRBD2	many	CASSVTSGSSYNEQFF	TGTGCCAGCAGCGTAACTAGCGGGAGCTCCTACAATGAGCAGTTCTTC
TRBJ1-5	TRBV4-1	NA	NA	CASSQVSTSSQPQHF	TGCGCCAGCAGCCAAGTTAGCACCTCTTCTCAGCCCCAGCATTTT